This T cell receptor (beta chain) emerged from a study of post-analysis software for immune sequencing data. Study context: Multiple sclerosis in the patients followed relapsing-remitting, secondary progressive and progressive-relapsing courses. Points from the study as a whole: The F measure placed samples prepared in the same batch into strongly shared clusters. Multiple sclerosis patients showed significantly lower normalized Chao1 diversity than controls did. There were several TRBV segments more frequent in patients than controls, and TRBV5-6, TRBV5-1 and TRBV20-1 were among them.

On this clonotype itself: Its antigen is still unknown.

V dropped 4 bases and J dropped 7; count of bases not matched to a gene: 10. Per the germline V gene, CDR1 is MGHRA and CDR2 is YSYEKL. This CDR3 is built from 15 residues. Unique-molecular-identifier-tagged TCR beta cDNA libraries were used. Once about 0.95 to 10 million T cells were used, hundreds of thousands of cDNA molecules resulted. TCRdb recomputed calls from the PCR reads with MiXCR, one row per CDR3 protein. The sample includes 500,000 to 600,000 distinct CDR3 sequences, roughly 45% of them seen just once. V gene TRBV4-1 combines with J gene TRBJ2-5, with 9 bases that match TRBD1. Sequencing used blood. The sequence derives from a girl aged 5-17 years with multiple sclerosis. The CDR3 sequence: CASSLRTGVRGTQYF. CDR3 DNA: TGCGCCAGCAGCCTTCGGACAGGGGTCCGAGGGACCCAGTACTTC.